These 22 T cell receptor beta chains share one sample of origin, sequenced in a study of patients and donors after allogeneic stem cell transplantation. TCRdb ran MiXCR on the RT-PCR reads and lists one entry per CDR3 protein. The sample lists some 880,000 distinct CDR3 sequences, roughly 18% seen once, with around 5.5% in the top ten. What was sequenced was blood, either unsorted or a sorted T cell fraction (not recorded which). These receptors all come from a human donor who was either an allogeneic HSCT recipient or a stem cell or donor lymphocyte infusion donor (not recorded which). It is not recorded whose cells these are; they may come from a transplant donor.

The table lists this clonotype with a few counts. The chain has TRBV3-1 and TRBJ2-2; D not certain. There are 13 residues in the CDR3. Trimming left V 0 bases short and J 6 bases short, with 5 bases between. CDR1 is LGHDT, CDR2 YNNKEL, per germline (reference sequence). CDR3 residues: CASSQDVPGELFF. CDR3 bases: TGTGCCAGCAGCCAAGATGTTCCCGGGGAGCTGTTTTTT.

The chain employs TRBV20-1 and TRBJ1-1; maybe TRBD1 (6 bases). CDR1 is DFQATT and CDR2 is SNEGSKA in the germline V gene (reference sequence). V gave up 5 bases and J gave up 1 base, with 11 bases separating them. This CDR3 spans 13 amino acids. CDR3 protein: CSAGPGQNTEAFF. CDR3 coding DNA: TGCAGTGCTGGTCCGGGACAGAACACTGAAGCTTTCTTT.

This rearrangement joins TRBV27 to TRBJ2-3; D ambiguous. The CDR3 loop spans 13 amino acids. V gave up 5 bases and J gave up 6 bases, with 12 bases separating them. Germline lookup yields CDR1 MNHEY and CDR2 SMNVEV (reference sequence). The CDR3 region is CASSEFRIDTQYF. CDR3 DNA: TGTGCCAGCAGTGAGTTCCGTATCGATACGCAGTATTTT.

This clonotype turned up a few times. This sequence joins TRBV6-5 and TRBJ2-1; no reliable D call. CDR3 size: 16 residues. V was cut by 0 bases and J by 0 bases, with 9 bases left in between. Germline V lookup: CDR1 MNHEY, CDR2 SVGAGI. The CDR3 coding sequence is TGTGCCAGCAGTTACTCCTCCGAAGCCTCCTACAATGAGCAGTTCTTC. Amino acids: CASSYSSEASYNEQFF.

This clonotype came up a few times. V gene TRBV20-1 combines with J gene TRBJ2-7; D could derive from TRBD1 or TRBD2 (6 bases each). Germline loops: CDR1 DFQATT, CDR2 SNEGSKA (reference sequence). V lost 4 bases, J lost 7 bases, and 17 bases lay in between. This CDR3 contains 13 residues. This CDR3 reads CSATIREQGEQYF. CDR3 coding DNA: TGCAGTGCTACAATCCGGGAGCAGGGGGAGCAGTACTTC.

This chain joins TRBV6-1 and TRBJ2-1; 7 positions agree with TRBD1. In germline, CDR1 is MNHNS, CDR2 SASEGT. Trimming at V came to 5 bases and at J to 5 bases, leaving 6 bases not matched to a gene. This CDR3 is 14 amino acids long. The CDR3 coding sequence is TGTGCCAGCAGTCTTCGACAGGGACACAATGAGCAGTTCTTC. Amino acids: CASSLRQGHNEQFF.

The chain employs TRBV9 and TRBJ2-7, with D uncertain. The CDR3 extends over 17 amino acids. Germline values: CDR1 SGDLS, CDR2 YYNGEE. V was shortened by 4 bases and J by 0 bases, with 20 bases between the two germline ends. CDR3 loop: CASSPSISIPPSYEQYF. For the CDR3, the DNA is TGTGCCAGCAGCCCATCCATATCTATACCGCCCTCCTACGAGCAGTACTTC.

CDR3 in DNA: TGTGCCACCAGCAGAGATCGGCTAGCGGGGTGGGGGGCCCAGTACTTC. The encoded protein is CATSRDRLAGWGAQYF. V gene TRBV15 combines with J gene TRBJ2-5; 9 bases match TRBD2. Germline trimming cut 0 bases from V and 9 bases from J; bases unmatched to any gene: 11. The CDR3 has 16 residues. Germline CDR1 and CDR2: LNHNV and YYDKDF (reference sequence).

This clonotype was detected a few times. The CDR3 coding sequence is TGCGCCAGCAGCCGCTTCGTCGTCCCTAGCACAGATACGCAGTATTTT. Translation gives CASSRFVVPSTDTQYF. The rearrangement links TRBV4-3 to TRBJ2-3, with unresolved D. The CDR3 sequence is 16 residues long. V was trimmed by 4 bases and J by 0 bases, leaving 14 bases between them. The germline gives CDR1 LGHNA, CDR2 YSLEER.

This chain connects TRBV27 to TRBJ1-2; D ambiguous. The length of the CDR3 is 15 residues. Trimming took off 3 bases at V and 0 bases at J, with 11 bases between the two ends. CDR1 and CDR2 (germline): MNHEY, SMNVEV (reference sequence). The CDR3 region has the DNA TGTGCCAGCAGTTTCGCGGCGGACGCTAACTATGGCTACACCTTC. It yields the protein CASSFAADANYGYTF.

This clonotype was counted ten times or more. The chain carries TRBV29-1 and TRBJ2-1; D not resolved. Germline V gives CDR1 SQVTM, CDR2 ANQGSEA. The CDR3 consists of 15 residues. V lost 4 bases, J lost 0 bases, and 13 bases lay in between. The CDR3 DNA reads TGCAGCGTTGCCCCGAATTGGAGCTCCTACAATGAGCAGTTCTTC. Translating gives CSVAPNWSSYNEQFF.

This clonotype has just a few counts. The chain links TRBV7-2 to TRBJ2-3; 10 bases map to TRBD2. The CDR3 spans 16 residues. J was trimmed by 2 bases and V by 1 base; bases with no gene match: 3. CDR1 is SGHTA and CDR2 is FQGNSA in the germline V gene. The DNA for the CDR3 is TGTGCCAGCAGCTTAGGTAGCGGGGGGATCACAGATACGCAGTATTTT. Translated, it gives CASSLGSGGITDTQYF. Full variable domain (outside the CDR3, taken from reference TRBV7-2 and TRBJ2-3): GAGVSQSPSNKVTEKGKDVELRCDPISGHTALYWYRQSLGQGLEFLIYFQGNSAPDKSGLPSDRFSAERTGGSVSTLTIQRTQQEDSAVYLCASSLGSGGITDTQYFGPGTRLTVL.

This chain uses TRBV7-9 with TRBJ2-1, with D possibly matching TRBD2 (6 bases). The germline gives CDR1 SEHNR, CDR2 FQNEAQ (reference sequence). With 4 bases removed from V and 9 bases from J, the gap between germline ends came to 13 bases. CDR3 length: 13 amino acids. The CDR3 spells CASSSGLQGEQFF. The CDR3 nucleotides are TGTGCCAGCAGCTCGGGACTCCAGGGTGAGCAGTTCTTC.

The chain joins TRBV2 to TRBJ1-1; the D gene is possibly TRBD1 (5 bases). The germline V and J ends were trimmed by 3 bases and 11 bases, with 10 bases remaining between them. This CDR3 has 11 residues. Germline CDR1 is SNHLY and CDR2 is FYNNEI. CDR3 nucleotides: TGTGCCAGCAGTGATGGCAGGGAGGCTTTCTTT. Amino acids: CASSDGREAFF.

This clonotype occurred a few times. The CDR3: CASSPEDLQFF. The CDR3 region has the DNA TGTGCCAGCTCACCCGAGGACCTGCAGTTCTTC. The rearrangement uses TRBV18 and TRBJ2-1, with unresolved D. Germline assignment: CDR1 KGHSH and CDR2 LQKENI. Trimming shortened V by 3 bases and J by 12 bases, and 9 bases separated the two germline ends. The CDR3 runs to 11 residues.

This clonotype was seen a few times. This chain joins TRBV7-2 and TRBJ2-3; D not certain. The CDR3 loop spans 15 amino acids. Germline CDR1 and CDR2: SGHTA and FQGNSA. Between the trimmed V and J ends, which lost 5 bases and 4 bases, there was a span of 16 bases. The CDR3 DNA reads TGTGCCAGCAGCCGGAAGGTGGGCGCCGCAGATACGCAGTATTTT. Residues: CASSRKVGAADTQYF.

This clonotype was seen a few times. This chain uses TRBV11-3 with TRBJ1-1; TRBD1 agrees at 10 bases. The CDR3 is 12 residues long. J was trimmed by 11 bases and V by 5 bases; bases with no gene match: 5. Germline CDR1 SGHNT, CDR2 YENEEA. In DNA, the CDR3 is TGTGCCAGCAGCCTCCGGGACAGGGGTGCTTTCTTT. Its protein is CASSLRDRGAFF.

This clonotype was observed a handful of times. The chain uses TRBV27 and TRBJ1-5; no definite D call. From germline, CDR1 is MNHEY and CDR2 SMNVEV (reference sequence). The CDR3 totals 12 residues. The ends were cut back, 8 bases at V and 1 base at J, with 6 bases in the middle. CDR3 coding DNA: TGTGCCAGCGGTGGGAGCAATCAGCCCCAGCATTTT. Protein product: CASGGSNQPQHF.

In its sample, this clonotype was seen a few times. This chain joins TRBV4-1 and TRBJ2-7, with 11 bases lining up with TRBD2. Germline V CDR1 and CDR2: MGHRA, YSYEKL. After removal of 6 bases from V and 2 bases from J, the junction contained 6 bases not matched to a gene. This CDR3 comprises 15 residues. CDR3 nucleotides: TGCGCCAGCAGTCACCTAGCGGGGGGTACCTACGAGCAGTACTTC. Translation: CASSHLAGGTYEQYF.

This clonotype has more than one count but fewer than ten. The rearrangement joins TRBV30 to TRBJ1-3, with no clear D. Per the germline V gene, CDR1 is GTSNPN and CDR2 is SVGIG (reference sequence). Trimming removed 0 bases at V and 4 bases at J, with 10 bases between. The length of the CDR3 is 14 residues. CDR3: CAWSVRPGGNTIYF. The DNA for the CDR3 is TGTGCCTGGAGTGTACGGCCGGGGGGAAACACCATATATTTT.

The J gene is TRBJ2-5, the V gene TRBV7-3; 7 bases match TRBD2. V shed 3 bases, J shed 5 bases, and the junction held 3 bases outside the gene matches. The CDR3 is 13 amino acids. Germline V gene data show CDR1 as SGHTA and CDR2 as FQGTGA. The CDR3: CASSFVGGETQYF. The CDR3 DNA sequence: TGTGCCAGCAGCTTTGTGGGGGGGGAGACCCAGTACTTC. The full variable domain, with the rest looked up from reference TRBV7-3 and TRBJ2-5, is GAGVSQTPSNKVTEKGKYVELRCDPISGHTALYWYRQSLGQGPEFLIYFQGTGAADDSGLPNDRFFAVRPEGSVSTLKIQRTERGDSAVYLCASSFVGGETQYFGPGTRLLVL.

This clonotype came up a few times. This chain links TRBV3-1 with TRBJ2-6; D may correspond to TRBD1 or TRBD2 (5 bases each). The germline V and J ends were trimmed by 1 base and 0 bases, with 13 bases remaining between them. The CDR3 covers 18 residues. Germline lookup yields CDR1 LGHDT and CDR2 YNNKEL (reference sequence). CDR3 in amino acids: CASSQARDGNSGANVLTF. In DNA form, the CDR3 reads TGTGCCAGCAGCCAAGCCCGGGACGGAAACTCTGGGGCCAACGTCCTGACTTTC.